This section outlines one TCR beta chain sequence together with its context. What it recognizes is unknown. Generated by immunoSEQ multiplex PCR, the TCRdb table keeps only in-frame clones and is missing some. Altogether some 170,000 clones are present, about 86% being singletons, with the ten largest covering approximately 1.4%. This entry belongs to a study of cytomegalovirus exposure and HLA in healthy donors. Trimming removed 4 bases from V and 3 bases from J; junction bases left unmatched: 1. CDR3 length equals 14 residues. In germline, CDR1 is MNHNY, CDR2 SVGAGI (reference sequence). Study results and limitations: Reports described diagnosis of cytomegalovirus status by the classifier as highly specific and sensitive.

The sequencing input was PBMCs. The sequence came from a woman in her twenties or thirties in good health and CMV-seronegative. This sequence joins TRBV6-6 and TRBJ1-5, with 9 bases aligning to TRBD1. Here the CDR3 DNA reads TGTGCCAGCAGTTGGACAGGGGACAATCAGCCCCAGCATTTT. Translating it yields CASSWTGDNQPQHF.